This T cell receptor beta chain was observed in a study of shared clonotypes between healthy human individuals. Study results and caveats: Estimated clonotype richness was generally higher in naive than memory subsets.

Cells designated naive CD8 were CD45RO-negative and were positively selected for CCR7, with terminally differentiated effector memory CD45RA+ cells excluded. As to this clone: As yet, its antigen is unknown.

Profiled with immunoSEQ multiplex PCR; TCRdb holds only in-frame clones, not every one. The sample lists about 2 million clones; roughly 94% were seen once. This sequence was found in a man aged 18 to 35 in good health. Input material: naive CD8+ T cells sorted from blood.

CDR3: CASSQDRGLVSYEQYF. DNA for the CDR3: TGCGCCAGCAGCCAAGATAGAGGACTAGTCTCCTACGAGCAGTACTTC. The chain combines TRBV4-3 with TRBJ2-7; TRBD2 aligns across 7 bases. The trim removed 0 bases at V and 0 bases at J, leaving 5 bases unmatched. The CDR3 sequence is 16 residues long. From germline, CDR1 is LGHNA and CDR2 YSLEER.